This T cell receptor (beta chain) is drawn from a study of shared clonotypes between healthy human individuals. The overall study: Donors had three CD4 naive, three CD4 memory, two CD8 naive and one CD8 memory plate apiece.

Notes on the study in general: Non-shared clonotypes showed lower generation probabilities than clonotypes common to all four donors. Although depth was large, rarefaction showed that sequencing of the sorted subsets was incomplete.

Genomic DNA per cell subset filled all wells of several immunoSEQ plates. Sequencing was performed with immunoSEQ multiplex PCR; in TCRdb, only in-frame clones are kept and a portion is missing. The sample holds 950,000 to 1,200,000 clones, about 72% seen once. About this clone: Its antigen remains unidentified.

The CDR3 is 13 amino acids. CDR1 is LGHNT, CDR2 FRNRAP, per germline. V was pared by 3 bases and J by 7 bases, with 12 bases between. Sequencing was done on a sample of memory CD4+ T cells from PBMCs. As to subset: CD45RA-negative fraction. This clonotype originated in a man aged 18 to 35 in good health. Some clones in this sample may be carry-over from other donors' samples. This chain joins TRBV12-5 and TRBJ1-2; D gene ambiguous. The CDR3, as DNA: TGTGCTAGTGGTTTTTCCCAAAAGGCTGGCTACACCTTC. Protein product: CASGFSQKAGYTF.